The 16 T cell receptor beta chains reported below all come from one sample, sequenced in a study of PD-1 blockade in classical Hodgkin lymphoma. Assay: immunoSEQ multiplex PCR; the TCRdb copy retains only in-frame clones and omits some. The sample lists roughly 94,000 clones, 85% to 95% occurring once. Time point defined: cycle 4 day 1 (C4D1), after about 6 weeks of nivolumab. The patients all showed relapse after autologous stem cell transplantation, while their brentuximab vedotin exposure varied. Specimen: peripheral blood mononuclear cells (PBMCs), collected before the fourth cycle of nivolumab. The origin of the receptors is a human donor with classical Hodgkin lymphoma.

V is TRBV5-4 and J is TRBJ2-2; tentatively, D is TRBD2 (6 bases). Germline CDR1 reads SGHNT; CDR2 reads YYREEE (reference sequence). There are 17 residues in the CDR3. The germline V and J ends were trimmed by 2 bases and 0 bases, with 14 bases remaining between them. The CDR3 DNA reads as TGTGCCAGCAGCTTTGGTCCCGGGAGAGCGAACACCGGGGAGCTGTTTTTT. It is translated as CASSFGPGRANTGELFF.

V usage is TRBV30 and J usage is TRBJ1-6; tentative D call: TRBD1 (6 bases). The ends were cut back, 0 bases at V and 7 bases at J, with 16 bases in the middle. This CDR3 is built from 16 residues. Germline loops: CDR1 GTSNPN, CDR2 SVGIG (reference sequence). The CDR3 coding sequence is TGTGCCTGGAGTGTAGCAGGGGTGGGGAGGAATTCACCCCTCCACTTT. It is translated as CAWSVAGVGRNSPLHF. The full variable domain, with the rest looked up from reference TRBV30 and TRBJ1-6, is SQTIHQWPATLVQPVGSPLSLECTVEGTSNPNLYWYRQAAGRGLQLLFYSVGIGQISSEVPQNLSASRPQDRQFILSSKKLLLSDSGFYLCAWSVAGVGRNSPLHFGNGTRLTVT.

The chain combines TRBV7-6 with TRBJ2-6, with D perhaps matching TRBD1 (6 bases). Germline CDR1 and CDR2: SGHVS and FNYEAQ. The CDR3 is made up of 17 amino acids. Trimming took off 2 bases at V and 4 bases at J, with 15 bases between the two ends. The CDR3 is CASSLMDSAAGANVLTF. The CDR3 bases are TGTGCCAGCAGCTTAATGGACAGCGCCGCCGGGGCCAACGTCCTGACTTTC.

DNA for the CDR3: TGTGCCAGTAGTACCCAGGGGGACAAATCTTTCTTT. It translates to CASSTQGDKSFF. The rearrangement uses TRBV19 and TRBJ1-1; 7 nucleotides match TRBD1. CDR3 size: 12 residues. Germline-derived CDR1 and CDR2 are LNHDA and SQIVND (reference sequence). With 4 bases clipped from V and 12 bases from J, the junction kept 8 bases outside the gene matches. The full variable domain, with the rest looked up from reference TRBV19 and TRBJ1-1, is DGGITQSPKYLFRKEGQNVTLSCEQNLNHDAMYWYRQDPGQGLRLIYYSQIVNDFQKGDIAEGYSVSREKKESFPLTVTSAQKNPTAFYLCASSTQGDKSFFGQGTRLTVV.

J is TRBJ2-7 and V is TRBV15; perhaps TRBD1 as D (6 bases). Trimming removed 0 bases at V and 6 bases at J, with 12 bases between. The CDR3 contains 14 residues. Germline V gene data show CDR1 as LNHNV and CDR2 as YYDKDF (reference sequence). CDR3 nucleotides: TGTGCCACCAGCAGAGAAACAGGGCGGCGCGAGCAGTACTTC. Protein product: CATSRETGRREQYF.

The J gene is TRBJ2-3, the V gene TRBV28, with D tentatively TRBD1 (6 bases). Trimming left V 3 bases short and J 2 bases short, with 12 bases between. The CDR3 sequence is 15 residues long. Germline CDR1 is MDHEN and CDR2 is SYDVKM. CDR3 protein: CASSFSGHDTDTQYF. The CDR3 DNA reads TGTGCCAGCAGTTTTTCGGGACACGACACAGATACGCAGTATTTT.

The CDR3 DNA sequence: TGCAGCGCTAACCCGGGACCTCCCGGGGAAAAACTGTTTTTT. It translates to CSANPGPPGEKLFF. The rearrangement uses TRBV29-1 and TRBJ1-4, with D maybe TRBD1 (5 bases). Germline V gene sequence: CDR1 SQVTM, CDR2 ANQGSEA. The CDR3 contains 14 residues. The V and J ends lost 7 bases and 8 bases respectively, with 20 bases between them.

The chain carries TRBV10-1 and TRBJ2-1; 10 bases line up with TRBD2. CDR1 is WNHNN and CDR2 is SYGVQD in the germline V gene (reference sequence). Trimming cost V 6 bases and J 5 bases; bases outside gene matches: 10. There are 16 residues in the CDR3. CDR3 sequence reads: CASSLASGRRDNEQFF. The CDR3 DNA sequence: TGCGCCAGCAGCCTCGCTAGCGGGAGAAGGGACAATGAGCAGTTCTTC.

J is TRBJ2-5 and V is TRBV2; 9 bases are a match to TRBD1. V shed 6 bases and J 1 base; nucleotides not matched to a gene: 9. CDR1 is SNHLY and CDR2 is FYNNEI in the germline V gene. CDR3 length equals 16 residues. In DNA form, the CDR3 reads TGTGCCAGCAGCCGCCGGCGGGACAGGGTCCAAGAGACCCAGTACTTC. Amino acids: CASSRRRDRVQETQYF.

CDR3 region: CASSFKPDRDVRYEQYF. Written as DNA, the CDR3 is TGCGCCAGCAGCTTTAAACCGGACAGGGATGTGAGGTACGAGCAGTACTTC. The chain combines TRBV5-1 with TRBJ2-7; TRBD1 aligns across 8 bases. This CDR3 has 17 amino acids. Germline V lookup: CDR1 SGHRS, CDR2 YFSETQ. Trimming at V came to 2 bases and at J to 4 bases, leaving 14 bases not matched to a gene.

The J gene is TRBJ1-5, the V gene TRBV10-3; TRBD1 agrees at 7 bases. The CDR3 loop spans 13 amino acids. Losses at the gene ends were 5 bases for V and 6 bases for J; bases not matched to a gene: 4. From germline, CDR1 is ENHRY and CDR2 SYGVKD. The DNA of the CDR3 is TGTGCCATCAGTCAGACAGGGACTCAGCCCCAGCATTTT. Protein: CAISQTGTQPQHF.

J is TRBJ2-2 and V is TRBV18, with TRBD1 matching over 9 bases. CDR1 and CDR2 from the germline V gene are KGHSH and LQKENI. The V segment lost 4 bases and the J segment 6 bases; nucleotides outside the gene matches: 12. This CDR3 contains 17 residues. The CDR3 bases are TGTGCCAGCTCACACTTATTCCGGGACAGGGTCCCCGGGGAGCTGTTTTTT. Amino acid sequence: CASSHLFRDRVPGELFF.

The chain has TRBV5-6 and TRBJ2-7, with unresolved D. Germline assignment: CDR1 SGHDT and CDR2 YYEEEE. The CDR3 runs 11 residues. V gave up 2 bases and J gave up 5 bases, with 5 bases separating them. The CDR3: CASSFGDEQYF. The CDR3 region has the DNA TGTGCCAGCAGCTTTGGCGACGAGCAGTACTTC.

CDR3 coding DNA: TGTGCCAGCAGCTTGACAGGGGGCGAAGCCAAAAACATTCAGTACTTC. Translated, it gives CASSLTGGEAKNIQYF. J is TRBJ2-4 and V is TRBV5-6, with 9 bases aligning to TRBD1. The CDR3 loop spans 16 amino acids. The V gene end was trimmed by 1 base and the J gene end by 0 bases; junction bases not matched to a gene: 2. Germline loops: CDR1 SGHDT, CDR2 YYEEEE.

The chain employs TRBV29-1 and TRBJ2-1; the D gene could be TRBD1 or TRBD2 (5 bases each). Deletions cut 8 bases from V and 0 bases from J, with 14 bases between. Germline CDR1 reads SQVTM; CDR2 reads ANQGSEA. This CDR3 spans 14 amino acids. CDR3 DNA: TGCAGCCTCAGGGCGGGTCGCTCCTACAATGAGCAGTTCTTC. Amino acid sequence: CSLRAGRSYNEQFF.

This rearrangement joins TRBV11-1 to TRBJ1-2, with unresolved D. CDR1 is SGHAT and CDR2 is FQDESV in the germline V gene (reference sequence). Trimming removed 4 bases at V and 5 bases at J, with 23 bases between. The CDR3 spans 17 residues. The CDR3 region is CASSSPSANPNDYGYTF. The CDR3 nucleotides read TGTGCCAGCAGCTCACCGTCAGCTAATCCCAACGATTATGGCTACACCTTC.